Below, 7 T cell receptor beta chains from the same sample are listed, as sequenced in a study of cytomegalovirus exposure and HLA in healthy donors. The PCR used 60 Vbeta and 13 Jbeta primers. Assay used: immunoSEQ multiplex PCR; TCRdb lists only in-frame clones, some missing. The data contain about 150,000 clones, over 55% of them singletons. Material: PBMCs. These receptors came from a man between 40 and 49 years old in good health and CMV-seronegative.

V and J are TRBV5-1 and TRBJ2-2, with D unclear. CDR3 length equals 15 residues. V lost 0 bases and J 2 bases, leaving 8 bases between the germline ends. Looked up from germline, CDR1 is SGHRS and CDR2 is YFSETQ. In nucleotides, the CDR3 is TGCGCCAGCAGCTTGGTAGCAGTAAACACCGGGGAGCTGTTTTTT. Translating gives CASSLVAVNTGELFF.

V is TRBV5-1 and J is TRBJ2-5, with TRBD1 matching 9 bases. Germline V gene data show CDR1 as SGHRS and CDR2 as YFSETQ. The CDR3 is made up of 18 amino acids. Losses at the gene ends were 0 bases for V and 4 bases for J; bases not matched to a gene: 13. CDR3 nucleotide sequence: TGCGCCAGCAGCTTGGCAGTGGATGGTACAGGGGGCGTAGAGACCCAGTACTTC. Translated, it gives CASSLAVDGTGGVETQYF.

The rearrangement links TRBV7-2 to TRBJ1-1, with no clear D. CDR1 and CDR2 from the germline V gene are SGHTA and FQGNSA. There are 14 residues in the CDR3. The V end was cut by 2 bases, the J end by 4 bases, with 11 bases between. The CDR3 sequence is CASSLHGVGTEAFF. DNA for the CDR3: TGTGCCAGCAGCTTACACGGGGTGGGCACTGAAGCTTTCTTT.

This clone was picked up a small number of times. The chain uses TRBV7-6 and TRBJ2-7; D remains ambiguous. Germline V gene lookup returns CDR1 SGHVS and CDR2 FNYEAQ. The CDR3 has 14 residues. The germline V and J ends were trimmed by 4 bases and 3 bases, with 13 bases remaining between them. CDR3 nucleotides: TGTGCCAGCAGCTCCAGCCCAGCGAACTACGAGCAGTACTTC. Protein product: CASSSSPANYEQYF.

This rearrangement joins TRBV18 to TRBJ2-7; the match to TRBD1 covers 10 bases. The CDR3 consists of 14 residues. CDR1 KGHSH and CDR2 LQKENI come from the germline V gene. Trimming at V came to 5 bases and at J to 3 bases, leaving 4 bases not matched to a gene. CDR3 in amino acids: CASSTGTGDYEQYF. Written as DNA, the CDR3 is TGTGCCAGCTCAACCGGGACAGGGGACTACGAGCAGTACTTC.

CDR3 sequence reads: CASSSLTGGQGYGYTF. The CDR3 DNA sequence: TGCGCCAGCAGCTCTTTGACAGGGGGCCAGGGCTATGGCTACACCTTC. The chain is built from TRBV5-1 and TRBJ1-2, with 10 bases matching TRBD1. In germline, CDR1 is SGHRS, CDR2 YFSETQ. J gave up 4 bases and V 3 bases, and 9 bases lay outside the gene matches. The CDR3 length is 16 residues.

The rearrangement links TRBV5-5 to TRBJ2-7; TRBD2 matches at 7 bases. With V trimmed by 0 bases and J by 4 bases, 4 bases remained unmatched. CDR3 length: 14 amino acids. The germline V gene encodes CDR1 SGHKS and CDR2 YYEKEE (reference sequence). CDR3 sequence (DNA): TGTGCCAGCAGCTTGGAGGGAGGGTGGTACGAGCAGTACTTC. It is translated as CASSLEGGWYEQYF. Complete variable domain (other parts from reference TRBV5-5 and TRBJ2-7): DAGVTQSPTHLIKTRGQQVTLRCSPISGHKSVSWYQQVLGQGPQFIFQYYEKEERGRGNFPDRFSARQFPNYSSELNVNALLLGDSALYLCASSLEGGWYEQYFGPGTRLTVT.